Below, 10 T cell receptor beta chains from the same sample are listed, as sequenced in a study of cytotoxic CD8 clonotypes in ibrutinib-treated CLL. Profiling relied on immunoSEQ multiplex PCR, and the TCRdb table lists in-frame clones only, not all of them. Counted here are almost 250,000 clones, 70% occurring once; the ten biggest clones make up approximately 15%. Sequencing used PBMCs, obtained after 24 months of ibrutinib treatment. The receptors here all came from a human donor with chronic lymphocytic leukemia.

This chain joins TRBV4-3 and TRBJ2-7; D remains ambiguous. This CDR3 comprises 15 residues. V lost 1 base to trimming and J lost 1 base, with 11 bases between them. CDR1 LGHNA and CDR2 YSLEER come from the germline V gene. This chain's CDR3 is CASSQVRLPSYEQYF. CDR3 nucleotides: TGCGCCAGCAGCCAAGTGAGGCTACCATCCTACGAGCAGTACTTC.

The chain carries TRBV7-3 and TRBJ2-5; 8 positions agree with TRBD1. Germline-derived CDR1 and CDR2 are SGHTA and FQGTGA. Trimming removed 5 bases from V and 5 bases from J; junction bases left unmatched: 4. The CDR3 is made up of 13 amino acids. This CDR3 reads CASSLTGVETQYF. For the CDR3, the DNA is TGTGCCAGCAGCCTGACAGGGGTGGAGACCCAGTACTTC.

The V and J genes are TRBV29-1 and TRBJ2-3, with 11 bases identical to TRBD2. Germline CDR1 and CDR2: SQVTM and ANQGSEA. Trimming removed 5 bases from V and 5 bases from J; junction bases left unmatched: 12. The CDR3 loop spans 16 amino acids. CDR3 protein: CSVFMPLAGEEDTQYF. The CDR3 DNA sequence: TGCAGCGTTTTTATGCCACTAGCGGGAGAGGAAGATACGCAGTATTTT.

CDR3 sequence reads: CATSWRGIPPRTDTQYF. DNA of the CDR3: TGTGCCACCAGCTGGCGGGGAATACCTCCGCGCACAGATACGCAGTATTTT. The chain links TRBV25-1 to TRBJ2-3; tentative D call: TRBD2 (6 bases). Per germline, CDR1 MGHDK and CDR2 SYGVNS. Trimming removed 10 bases from V and 1 base from J, with 24 bases in between. CDR3 length equals 17 residues.

Here the CDR3 reads CASSPGQVSGNTIYF. DNA of the CDR3: TGTGCCAGCTCACCAGGACAGGTCTCTGGAAACACCATATATTTT. V usage is TRBV18 and J usage is TRBJ1-3; 7 bases are shared with TRBD1. The CDR3 contains 15 residues. Trimming at V came to 2 bases and at J to 0 bases, leaving 1 base not matched to a gene. Germline V CDR1 and CDR2: KGHSH, LQKENI. The whole variable domain, remainder taken from reference TRBV18 and TRBJ1-3, is NAGVMQNPRHLVRRRGQEARLRCSPMKGHSHVYWYRQLPEEGLKFMVYLQKENIIDESGMPKERFSAEFPKEGPSILRIQQVVRGDSAAYFCASSPGQVSGNTIYFGEGSWLTVV.

The chain recombines TRBV5-1 with TRBJ2-3; 9 bases are shared with TRBD2. The V and J ends lost 4 bases and 6 bases, in that order; junction bases with no gene match: 12. The germline gives CDR1 SGHRS, CDR2 YFSETQ. The length of the CDR3 is 16 residues. CDR3 bases: TGCGCCAGCAGCGTGGACCCGGGACTAGCAACGGATACGCAGTATTTT. Amino acid sequence: CASSVDPGLATDTQYF.

The chain has TRBV5-8 and TRBJ1-4; tentative D call: TRBD1 (6 bases). Trimming left V 4 bases short and J 6 bases short, with 16 bases between. Germline CDR1 and CDR2: SGHTS and YDEGEE. This CDR3 is 15 amino acids long. CDR3 nucleotides: TGTGCCAGCAGCGATCTGGGGGGCGGTGATGAAAAACTGTTTTTT. The encoded protein is CASSDLGGGDEKLFF.

About this clone: The junction and the germline gene differ at one end; a read error may be behind it. The chain is built from TRBV7-7 and TRBJ2-5; 12 nucleotides align to TRBD2. Germline CDR1 is SSHAT and CDR2 is FNYEAQ (reference sequence). The CDR3 totals 15 residues. CDR3 in amino acids: CASSSGTSGFETQYF. In nucleotides, the CDR3 is TGTGCTAGCAGCTCAGGGACTAGCGGGTTTGAGACCCAGTACTTC.

This sequence joins TRBV18 and TRBJ2-7; D gene uncertain. The germline V gene encodes CDR1 KGHSH and CDR2 LQKENI. The CDR3 has 13 residues. V dropped 2 bases and J dropped 2 bases, with 7 bases sitting between them. In DNA, the CDR3 is TGTGCCAGCTCACCAGGGTCTGCCTACGAGCAGTACTTC. Its protein product is CASSPGSAYEQYF.

This CDR3 is CASSWDLLEQYF. In nucleotides, the CDR3 is TGTGCCAGCAGCTGGGACCTTCTTGAGCAGTACTTC. The genes are TRBV5-8 and TRBJ2-7; either TRBD1 or TRBD2 may fit D (5 bases each). The CDR3 is 12 residues long. Trimming shortened V by 3 bases and J by 7 bases, and 11 bases separated the two germline ends. The germline V gene encodes CDR1 SGHTS and CDR2 YDEGEE.